The 5 T cell receptor beta chains below all came from one sample that was sequenced in a study of beta chain features in type 1 diabetes. Of the isolated RNA, all was reverse transcribed, and so the sequenced material was expressed TCRB transcripts. Only in-frame clones appear in the TCRdb table, and some are missing; sequencing was by immunoSEQ multiplex PCR. The sample has hundreds of thousands of clones, roughly a sixth seen once. Source material: naive CD4+ T cells from blood. Receptor source: a man in his late teens or twenties in good health.

The chain employs TRBV29-1 and TRBJ2-2; 8 positions match TRBD1. The CDR3 extends over 14 amino acids. From germline, CDR1 is SQVTM and CDR2 ANQGSEA. J was trimmed by 5 bases and V by 6 bases; bases with no gene match: 8. The CDR3 loop reads CSVSDRVVTGELFF. DNA of the CDR3: TGCAGCGTGTCGGACAGGGTAGTGACCGGGGAGCTGTTTTTT.

This chain links TRBV4-1 with TRBJ2-3, with 7 bases aligning to TRBD2. V trimming: 5 bases; J trimming: 2 bases; junction bases outside the gene matches: 16. The CDR3 totals 18 residues. Germline V lookup: CDR1 MGHRA, CDR2 YSYEKL. The CDR3 loop reads CASSYSILGLPSTDTQYF. Here the CDR3 DNA reads TGCGCCAGCAGCTACTCGATATTGGGACTACCGTCCACAGATACGCAGTATTTT.

V is TRBV5-4 and J is TRBJ1-2; 9 nucleotides match TRBD1. In germline, CDR1 is SGHNT, CDR2 YYREEE (reference sequence). V shed 2 bases and J 1 base; nucleotides not matched to a gene: 3. The CDR3 consists of 15 residues. The CDR3 spells CASSLPGQGNYGYTF. CDR3 sequence (DNA): TGTGCCAGCAGCTTACCGGGACAGGGTAACTATGGCTACACCTTC.

The chain is built from TRBV4-2 and TRBJ2-7, with TRBD2 identical over 9 bases. Germline V lookup: CDR1 LGHNA, CDR2 YNFKEQ. The V and J ends lost 2 bases and 2 bases, in that order; junction bases with no gene match: 10. The CDR3 has 17 amino acids. The CDR3 reads CASSQSRASGIPYEQYF. Written as DNA, the CDR3 is TGTGCCAGCAGCCAATCGCGGGCTAGCGGGATCCCCTACGAGCAGTACTTC.

Turning to this clone: Within the sample, other DNA sequences also encode this same CDR3. The rearrangement joins TRBV7-2 to TRBJ2-2; D call uncertain. Germline V gene data show CDR1 as SGHTA and CDR2 as FQGNSA. Trimming pared 4 bases from V and 0 bases from J, leaving 3 bases between. This CDR3 has 13 residues. The CDR3 spells CASSSPNTGELFF. The CDR3 DNA follows: TGTGCCAGCAGCTCGCCGAACACCGGGGAGCTGTTTTTT.